The 11 T cell receptor beta chains below were found in one sample sequenced in a study of post-analysis software for immune sequencing data. Unique-molecular-identifier-tagged TCR beta cDNA libraries were used. MiXCR, run by TCRdb on the PCR reads, gives a single entry per CDR3 protein. Of approximately 730,000 distinct CDR3 sequences listed, 46% are singletons. For these receptors, no antigen is known. Overall study results and limits: Elevated frequency relative to controls characterized roughly five TRBV segments in patients, TRBV5-6, TRBV5-1 and TRBV20-1 among them.

Sequenced sample: blood. The receptors stem from a girl aged 10 to 17 with multiple sclerosis.

This clonotype was seen a handful of times. This chain uses TRBV5-6 with TRBJ2-3, with a tentative D call TRBD2 (5 bases). Germline V gives CDR1 SGHDT, CDR2 YYEEEE. The CDR3 consists of 14 residues. With 6 bases removed from V and 6 bases from J, the gap between germline ends came to 17 bases. The CDR3 is CASTRGSHPDTQYF. The CDR3 DNA reads as TGTGCCAGCACCCGTGGGAGTCACCCGGATACGCAGTATTTT.

In DNA form, the CDR3 reads TGCAGCGCCGGACTAGCGGGTTCCGAGCAGTACTTC. This encodes CSAGLAGSEQYF. The chain has TRBV20-1 and TRBJ2-4, with 11 bases aligning to TRBD2. The J call may be mistaken, given a closer DNA end match to TRBJ2-7. CDR3 size: 12 residues. CDR1 and CDR2 from the germline V gene are DFQATT and SNEGSKA (reference sequence).

On this clonotype itself: An end of the junction differs from the germline gene, which may be a read error. The chain couples TRBV7-2 to TRBJ2-6, with D possibly being TRBD2 (6 bases). This CDR3 comprises 17 residues. The germline V gene encodes CDR1 SGHTA and CDR2 FQGNSA. Here the CDR3 reads CASKNGRHLSGANILTF. DNA of the CDR3: TGTGCCAGCAAAAACGGGAGACACCTCTCTGGGGCCAACATCCTGACTTTC.

This rearrangement joins TRBV7-2 to TRBJ2-3; TRBD2 agrees at 11 bases. CDR1 SGHTA and CDR2 FQGNSA come from the germline V gene. V lost 2 bases, J lost 6 bases, and 10 bases stayed unmatched. The CDR3 consists of 17 residues. CDR3 loop: CASSLRVAGGSSDTQYF. The CDR3 DNA is TGTGCCAGCAGCTTACGTGTAGCGGGAGGGTCGTCGGATACGCAGTATTTT.

The J gene is TRBJ2-3, the V gene TRBV10-3, with 7 nucleotides matching TRBD1. J gave up 3 bases and V 4 bases, and 4 bases lay outside the gene matches. The CDR3 runs 14 residues. Per the germline V gene, CDR1 is ENHRY and CDR2 is SYGVKD. The CDR3 DNA reads TGTGCCATCAGTGGGGACAGTTGGACAGATACGCAGTATTTT. Protein sequence: CAISGDSWTDTQYF.

This clonotype showed up just a few times. The chain employs TRBV5-6 and TRBJ2-1; the match to TRBD2 covers 9 bases. Per germline, CDR1 SGHDT and CDR2 YYEEEE. The J segment lost 7 bases and the V segment lost 1 base, leaving 6 bases of the junction unmatched. CDR3 length equals 15 residues. CDR3 protein: CASSLFRLAGNEQFF. As DNA, the CDR3 is TGTGCCAGCAGCTTGTTCCGTCTAGCGGGAAATGAGCAGTTCTTC.

This clonotype appeared a few times. The rearrangement links TRBV5-1 to TRBJ2-7, with TRBD2 matching 13 bases. The germline CDR1 and CDR2 sequences are SGHRS and YFSETQ. CDR3 size: 14 residues. The ends lost 7 bases at V and 4 bases at J; junction bases unmatched: 5. As DNA, the CDR3 is TGCGCCAGCGGACTAGCGGGAGTTAATTACGAGCAGTACTTC. As protein: CASGLAGVNYEQYF.

The table lists this clonotype with a few counts. CDR3 sequence: CASSSQQGGVRNEQFF. The CDR3 DNA follows: TGTGCCAGCAGCTCCCAACAGGGGGGGGTTCGCAATGAGCAGTTCTTC. This rearrangement joins TRBV7-9 to TRBJ2-1; perhaps TRBD1 as D (8 bases). Trimming took 4 bases from V and 6 from J, leaving 19 bases between them. Germline V gene data show CDR1 as SEHNR and CDR2 as FQNEAQ (reference sequence). The CDR3 is made up of 16 amino acids.

The rearrangement joins TRBV5-1 to TRBJ2-7, with 8 bases that match TRBD2. The CDR3 loop spans 15 amino acids. Trimming removed 3 bases from V and 0 bases from J; junction bases left unmatched: 5. The V gene's germline CDR1 is SGHRS and CDR2 YFSETQ. CDR3 residues: CASSSGLESSYEQYF. CDR3 DNA sequence: TGCGCCAGCAGCTCGGGACTAGAGAGCTCCTACGAGCAGTACTTC.

This clonotype has more than one count but fewer than ten. The chain is built from TRBV7-2 and TRBJ2-4; 7 bases agree with TRBD1. Trimming took 3 bases from V and 13 from J; bases not matched to a gene: 12. The CDR3 has 14 residues. CDR1 SGHTA and CDR2 FQGNSA come from the germline V gene. CDR3 nucleotides: TGTGCCAGCAGCTTGACAGGGCCGGGACGAGGGCAGTACTTC. Translation: CASSLTGPGRGQYF.

The V gene is TRBV7-9, the J gene TRBJ2-1, with TRBD2 identical over 16 bases. Germline CDR1 and CDR2: SEHNR and FQNEAQ (reference sequence). V shed 6 bases, J shed 7 bases, and the junction held 12 bases outside the gene matches. The CDR3 covers 18 residues. CDR3 amino acids: CASRPGLAGGPRWNEQFF. DNA of the CDR3: TGTGCCAGCAGACCGGGACTAGCGGGAGGGCCCAGGTGGAATGAGCAGTTCTTC.